This entry is about one T cell receptor (beta chain). Its antigen is unidentified. Using its own MiXCR run on the RT-PCR reads, TCRdb lists one record per CDR3 protein. The sample carries about 480,000 distinct CDR3 sequences, approximately 11% recorded once. This specimen comes from a study of response to subunit inactivated influenza vaccine. Study-wide points: Only a handful of new T cells, the authors suggested, are recruited with each seasonal influenza vaccination.

The V gene's germline CDR1 is SGHKS and CDR2 YYEKEE (reference sequence). The CDR3 runs to 18 residues. V gave up 4 bases and J gave up 4 bases; unmatched junction bases: 14. The receptor was derived from a middle-aged man who received an inactivated influenza vaccine. The chain employs TRBV5-5 and TRBJ2-2, with 9 bases matching TRBD1. Sequenced material: PBMCs from blood, taken 35 to 45 days after vaccination. The CDR3 region has the DNA TGTGCCAGCAGCCTGCGGCTACAGGGGGCTATAGGCACCGGGGAGCTGTTTTTT. It yields the protein CASSLRLQGAIGTGELFF.